This T cell receptor (beta chain) was recorded in a study of shared clonotypes between healthy human individuals. About the study: Per donor, CD8 memory used one plate, CD8 naive used two, CD4 memory used three and CD4 naive used three.

A word on this clone: What it recognizes is unknown.

This CDR3 comprises 15 residues. Unmatched junction bases numbered 9, after V lost 4 bases and J lost 3 bases. Germline V CDR1 and CDR2: SGHNT, YYREEE (reference sequence). Points from the study as a whole: Some naive CD4 clonotypes, roughly 4.7%, turned up in common across a handful of donors. Rarefaction showed sorted-subset sequencing was incomplete despite large depth. Non-shared clonotypes had lower generation probabilities than clonotypes shared by all four sorted-subset donors.

Generated by immunoSEQ multiplex PCR, the TCRdb table keeps only in-frame clones and is missing some. The data contain about 1.1 million clones, 70% to 80% of them singletons. Sequencing was performed on memory CD4+ T cells from PBMCs. The sample's subset: CD45RA-negative fraction. This receptor was taken from a man aged 18-30 years in good health. Some clones in this sample may be carry-over from other donors' samples. The chain links TRBV5-4 to TRBJ2-7; 8 bases align to TRBD2. The CDR3 coding sequence is TGTGCCAGCAGCAGAGCGGGAGCTGGATACTACGAGCAGTACTTC. Its protein is CASSRAGAGYYEQYF.